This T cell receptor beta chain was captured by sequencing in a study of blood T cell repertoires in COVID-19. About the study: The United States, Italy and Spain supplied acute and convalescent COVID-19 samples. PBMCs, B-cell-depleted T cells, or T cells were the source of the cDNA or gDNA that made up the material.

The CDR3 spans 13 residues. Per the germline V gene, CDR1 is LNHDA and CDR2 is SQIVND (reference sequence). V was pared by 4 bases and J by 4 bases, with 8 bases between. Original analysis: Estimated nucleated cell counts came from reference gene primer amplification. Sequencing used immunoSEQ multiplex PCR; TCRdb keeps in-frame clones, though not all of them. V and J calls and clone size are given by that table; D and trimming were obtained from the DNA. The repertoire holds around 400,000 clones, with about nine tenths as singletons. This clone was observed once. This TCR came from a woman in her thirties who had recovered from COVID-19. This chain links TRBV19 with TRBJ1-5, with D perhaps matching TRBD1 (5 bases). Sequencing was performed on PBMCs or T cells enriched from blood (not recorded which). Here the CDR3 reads CASSRGENQPQHF. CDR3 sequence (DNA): TGTGCCAGTAGTAGGGGGGAAAATCAGCCCCAGCATTTT.